A selection of T cell receptor beta chains follows, all from one sample in a study of blood T cell repertoires in COVID-19. The protocol was immunoSEQ multiplex PCR, while the TCRdb copy is restricted to in-frame clones and leaves out a portion. The sample contains roughly 200,000 clones, around 86% of which appear only once. The sample taken for sequencing was PBMCs or T cells enriched from blood (not recorded which). These TCRs come from a man aged 30 to 45 in a cohort exposed to, infected with or recovered from COVID-19 (not recorded which). Each CDR3 is given with its conserved first and last residue. The D gene is left open where the match is weak. Clone size, where shown, is once, few, many, or a class for clones that have expanded.

D,size,J,V,DNA,CDR3
TRBD1,.,TRBJ2-7,TRBV24-1,TGTGCCACCAGTCCCGGACAGGGCCCGACCTACGAGCAGTACTTC,CATSPGQGPTYEQYF
TRBD2,.,TRBJ2-7,TRBV9,TGTGCCAGCGACCCCACTAGCGGACCCTACGAGCAGTACTTC,CASDPTSGPYEQYF
.,.,TRBJ2-1,TRBV7-3,TGTGCCAGCAGCTTAACCCCGACGGCGGGCTTAAACTACAATGAGCAGTTCTTC,CASSLTPTAGLNYNEQFF
.,.,TRBJ1-6,TRBV19,TGTGCCAGTACCTGGGGGGTAAATAATTCACCCCTCCACTTT,CASTWGVNNSPLHF
.,.,TRBJ2-5,TRBV1,TGCACCAGCAGGGGGGGAGGGAGGCAAGAGACCCAGTACTTC,CTSRGGGRQETQYF
TRBD1,.,TRBJ1-5,TRBV18,TGTGCCAGCTCCGGGACAGGGGATCAGCCCCAGCATTTT,CASSGTGDQPQHF
.,.,TRBJ1-2,TRBV5-1,TGCGCCAGCAGCTTGACAGGTCGCTACACCTTC,CASSLTGRYTF
.,.,TRBJ1-5,TRBV5-1,TGCGCCAGCAGTCTAGGGGCCGTCGGACGTAATCAGCCCCAGCATTTT,CASSLGAVGRNQPQHF
.,once,TRBJ2-7,TRBV5-4,TGTGCCAGCAGCTTTCGACTCCCAATCAGCCCAATCCTCTCCTACGAGCAGTACTTC,CASSFRLPISPILSYEQYF
TRBD2,.,TRBJ2-1,TRBV6-2/TRBV6-3,TGTGCCAGCAGTTATAGTTTGCGGGAGGGCTGGGCTTCCTACAATGAGCAGTTCTTC,CASSYSLREGWASYNEQFF
.,few,TRBJ1-5,TRBV27,TGTGCCAGCAGTTACAGGGAGAATCAGCCCCAGCATTTT,CASSYRENQPQHF
TRBD2,.,TRBJ2-7,TRBV6-5,TGTGCCAGCAGTTACTCATCCGGGACTAGCGGCTACGAGCAGTACTTC,CASSYSSGTSGYEQYF
.,.,TRBJ1-1,TRBV28,TGTGCCAGCAGTCCCCCTGGGGCAGGGAACACTGAAGCTTTCTTT,CASSPPGAGNTEAFF
.,.,TRBJ1-5,TRBV12-3/TRBV12-4,TGTGCCAGCAGTTCTACGAAGCCGCTGCCCCAGCATTTT,CASSSTKPLPQHF
.,.,TRBJ1-5,TRBV2,TGTGCCAGCAGAGTCGGACAGCCGGCTCTCAATCAGCCCCAGCATTTT,CASRVGQPALNQPQHF
.,.,TRBJ2-7,TRBV10-3,TGTGCCATCAGCCAGACAGAGAGCTCCTACGAGCAGTACTTC,CAISQTESSYEQYF
TRBD2,.,TRBJ2-1,TRBV6-4,TGTGCCAGCAGGGCAACTAGCGGGTACAATGAGCAGTTCTTC,CASRATSGYNEQFF
.,.,TRBJ2-7,TRBV6-4,TGTGCCAGCAGACGCTCCCCCAATTCTATGTCCTACGAGCAGTACTTC,CASRRSPNSMSYEQYF
TRBD2,.,TRBJ2-1,TRBV7-2,TGTGCCAGCAGATGGACTAGCGGCTCCTACAATGAGCAGTTCTTC,CASRWTSGSYNEQFF
.,.,TRBJ1-4,TRBV2,TGTGCCAGCAGTGAAAAAAGAGCCAAAGTGTTTTTT,CASSEKRAKVFF
TRBD1,.,TRBJ1-1,TRBV28,TGTGCCAGCATTCATCGCCTGGGACAGAGTGAAGCTTTCTTT,CASIHRLGQSEAFF
TRBD1,once,TRBJ1-5,TRBV19,TGTGCCAGTAGTAACCCGGGACAGGGGGCTTCAGGCAATCAGCCCCAGCATTTT,CASSNPGQGASGNQPQHF
.,.,TRBJ1-2,TRBV19,TGTGCCAGTAGTACTTCGCATATTCAGGGGAACTATGGCTACACCTTC,CASSTSHIQGNYGYTF
.,once,TRBJ2-7,TRBV18,TGTGCCAGCTCACCTTCTGACAGGACCTACGAGCAGTACTTC,CASSPSDRTYEQYF
TRBD1,.,TRBJ1-1,TRBV19,TGTGCCAGTAGGCGACCGGGACAGGTAGGCACTGAAGCTTTCTTT,CASRRPGQVGTEAFF
TRBD1,.,TRBJ1-1,TRBV14,TGTGCCAGCAGCATCCGGACAGGGCCGATGAACACTGAAGCTTTCTTT,CASSIRTGPMNTEAFF
TRBD2,.,TRBJ2-2,TRBV7-9,TGTGCCAGCACGGCGGCGGGAGAGAACACCGGGGAGCTGTTTTTT,CASTAAGENTGELFF
.,.,TRBJ1-3,TRBV6-5,TGTGCCAGCAGACGGACTGCCTCTGGAAACACCATATATTTT,CASRRTASGNTIYF
TRBD1,many,TRBJ1-3,TRBV2,TGTGCCAGCAACAGGGGGGATTCTGGAAACACCATATATTTT,CASNRGDSGNTIYF
TRBD1,.,TRBJ2-5,TRBV2,TGTGCCAGCAGTGAAGGGACCGGGACAGGGCAAGAGACCCAGTACTTC,CASSEGTGTGQETQYF
.,.,TRBJ2-7,TRBV5-1,TGCGCCAGCAGCTTGGTGGGGGGGCAGGCCTACGAGCAGTACTTC,CASSLVGGQAYEQYF